This entry lists 28 T cell receptor beta chains sequenced from one sample in a study of regulatory dendritic cells for organ transplantation. Sorted subsets were CFSE-labeled and cultured less than 6 days with allogeneic dendritic cells. No antigen has been assigned to these receptors. Clones were read by immunoSEQ multiplex PCR, and TCRdb kept only the in-frame ones, dropping some. The sample holds roughly 13,000 clones, 85% to 90% seen once. Sequenced material: naive CD8+ T cells from blood cultured with regulatory dendritic cells. Described subset: CD45RA+ naive T cells. These receptors were obtained from a human donor in good health.

The chain has TRBV4-3 and TRBJ2-5; 13 bases line up with TRBD2. The CDR3 runs 15 residues. CDR1 and CDR2 (germline): LGHNA, YSLEER. The V gene end was trimmed by 4 bases and the J gene end by 4 bases; junction bases not matched to a gene: 3. This chain's CDR3 is CASSPGTSGIETQYF. For the CDR3, the DNA is TGCGCCAGCAGCCCAGGGACTAGCGGGATAGAGACCCAGTACTTC.

J is TRBJ2-7 and V is TRBV28; 10 nucleotides align to TRBD2. This CDR3 region has 20 residues. With 5 bases clipped from V and 1 base from J, the junction kept 20 bases outside the gene matches. In germline, CDR1 is MDHEN, CDR2 SYDVKM. This CDR3 reads CASSPTTGTSERTASYEQYF. The CDR3 DNA sequence: TGTGCCAGCAGTCCGACAACCGGGACTAGCGAAAGAACTGCGTCCTACGAGCAGTACTTC.

The gene calls are TRBV2 and TRBJ2-1; D is undetermined. This CDR3 spans 14 amino acids. Germline-derived CDR1 and CDR2 are SNHLY and FYNNEI. The ends were cut back, 1 base at V and 8 bases at J, with 12 bases in the middle. The DNA of the CDR3 is TGTGCCAGCAGTGAAGACTCCCGGAGAGATGAGCAGTTCTTC. It codes for CASSEDSRRDEQFF.

This chain links TRBV4-3 with TRBJ2-1; the match to TRBD1 covers 9 bases. The V gene's germline CDR1 is LGHNA and CDR2 YSLEER. CDR3 length: 16 amino acids. J was trimmed by 0 bases and V by 1 base; bases with no gene match: 1. The CDR3: CASSQVTGGSYNEQFF. The CDR3 nucleotides are TGCGCCAGCAGCCAAGTGACAGGGGGCTCCTACAATGAGCAGTTCTTC.

The count of this clone is one. The chain recombines TRBV25-1 with TRBJ2-2; 9 bases agree with TRBD2. The CDR3 loop spans 13 amino acids. CDR1 is MGHDK, CDR2 SYGVNS, per germline. V lost 5 bases to trimming and J lost 7 bases; unmatched junction nucleotides: 2. CDR3 protein: CASSSAGGGELFF. DNA for the CDR3: TGTGCCAGCAGTTCAGCGGGAGGCGGGGAGCTGTTTTTT.

This chain links TRBV6-1 with TRBJ2-7; D ambiguous. The germline V and J ends were trimmed by 2 bases and 4 bases, with 6 bases remaining between them. The CDR3 is made up of 12 amino acids. Germline CDR1 and CDR2: MNHNS and SASEGT. The CDR3 region has the DNA TGTGCCAGCAGTGAAAACCCATACGAGCAGTACTTC. It encodes CASSENPYEQYF.

This clone was recorded only once. The V gene is TRBV7-9, the J gene TRBJ2-3; D unclear. The CDR3 has 13 amino acids. V lost 5 bases, J lost 0 bases, and 6 bases lay in between. CDR1 and CDR2 from the germline V gene are SEHNR and FQNEAQ (reference sequence). The CDR3 spells CASSTESTDTQYF. CDR3 DNA sequence: TGTGCCAGCAGCACCGAGAGCACAGATACGCAGTATTTT.

The chain carries TRBV30 and TRBJ2-1; tentatively, D is TRBD1 (6 bases). CDR3 length equals 13 residues. Per germline, CDR1 GTSNPN and CDR2 SVGIG (reference sequence). Trimming stripped 5 bases from V and 5 bases from J, with 13 bases between. CDR3 residues: CAWERTENNEQFF. The CDR3 bases are TGTGCCTGGGAGAGGACAGAGAACAATGAGCAGTTCTTC.

The V gene is TRBV4-3, the J gene TRBJ1-1; D gene unclear. This CDR3 has 16 amino acids. The germline CDR1 and CDR2 sequences are LGHNA and YSLEER. V was cut by 0 bases and J by 3 bases, with 14 bases left in between. CDR3 in amino acids: CASSQDSPAEDTEAFF. DNA of the CDR3: TGCGCCAGCAGCCAAGATTCCCCGGCGGAGGACACTGAAGCTTTCTTT.

This clone was recorded once. J is TRBJ2-3 and V is TRBV6-5; 10 bases map to TRBD2. V shed 2 bases and J 4 bases; nucleotides not matched to a gene: 3. There are 15 residues in the CDR3. Per germline, CDR1 MNHEY and CDR2 SVGAGI. CDR3 DNA sequence: TGTGCCAGCAGTTACCCAGCGGGAGGGGCAGATACGCAGTATTTT. Protein sequence: CASSYPAGGADTQYF.

This clone occurred once. The V and J genes are TRBV7-2 and TRBJ2-1; tentatively, D is TRBD2 (5 bases). This CDR3 has 15 amino acids. V was cut by 1 base and J by 3 bases, with 10 bases left in between. Germline CDR1 is SGHTA and CDR2 is FQGNSA. The CDR3 is CASSLVTGSYNEQFF. The DNA of the CDR3 is TGTGCCAGCAGCTTAGTTACGGGGAGCTACAATGAGCAGTTCTTC.

The rearrangement uses TRBV27 and TRBJ1-5; D is ambiguous. CDR3 length: 14 amino acids. From germline, CDR1 is MNHEY and CDR2 SMNVEV (reference sequence). V was pared by 6 bases and J by 5 bases, with 14 bases between. The CDR3 protein is CASRPSGRDQPQHF. DNA for the CDR3: TGTGCCAGCAGGCCCTCGGGGAGGGATCAGCCCCAGCATTTT.

This clone showed up just a few times. The chain carries TRBV21-1 and TRBJ2-7; TRBD1 reflects the table's D call only, with no check against the DNA. TRBV21-1 has pseudogene status. The CDR3 has 14 amino acids. The CDR3 DNA reads as TGTGCCAGCAGCATGTCGCAGGTTCTCTACGAGCAGTACTTC. Residues: CASSMSQVLYEQYF.

J is TRBJ1-3 and V is TRBV27; D not resolved. Germline CDR1 MNHEY, CDR2 SMNVEV (reference sequence). Trimming left V 7 bases short and J 0 bases short, with 13 bases between. This CDR3 is 15 amino acids long. Here the CDR3 reads CASIGVSSSGNTIYF. The CDR3, as DNA: TGTGCCAGCATTGGGGTCTCGAGCTCTGGAAACACCATATATTTT.

V gene TRBV27 combines with J gene TRBJ2-1; no firm D call. CDR1 and CDR2 (germline): MNHEY, SMNVEV (reference sequence). V gave up 4 bases and J gave up 7 bases, with 8 bases separating them. The CDR3 has 12 amino acids. The CDR3 spells CASSSGGNEQFF. For the CDR3, the DNA is TGTGCCAGCAGTTCGGGTGGGAATGAGCAGTTCTTC.

This chain uses TRBV11-2 with TRBJ1-3; 9 nucleotides agree with TRBD1. Germline CDR1 reads SGHAT; CDR2 reads FQNNGV. This CDR3 spans 17 amino acids. V lost 5 bases to trimming and J lost 1 base; unmatched junction nucleotides: 9. DNA of the CDR3: TGTGCCAGCAGCCTCGGGACAGGGAGGACGTCTGGAAACACCATATATTTT. Amino acid sequence: CASSLGTGRTSGNTIYF.

The rearrangement uses TRBV13 and TRBJ2-1, with 8 positions matching TRBD2. After removal of 5 bases from V and 6 bases from J, the junction contained 3 bases not matched to a gene. Germline assignment: CDR1 PRHDT and CDR2 FYEKMQ (reference sequence). The CDR3 spans 13 residues. CDR3 sequence reads: CASSAGTSNEQFF. In DNA, the CDR3 is TGTGCCAGCAGCGCCGGGACTAGCAATGAGCAGTTCTTC. The variable domain in full, completed from reference TRBV13 and TRBJ2-1, reads AAGVIQSPRHLIKEKRETATLKCYPIPRHDTVYWYQQGPGQDPQFLISFYEKMQSDKGSIPDRFSAQQFSDYHSELNMSSLELGDSALYFCASSAGTSNEQFFGPGTRLTVL.

The V gene is TRBV5-5, the J gene TRBJ2-7; D is ambiguous. The CDR3 consists of 10 residues. Germline lookup yields CDR1 SGHKS and CDR2 YYEKEE (reference sequence). Trimming stripped 2 bases from V and 6 bases from J, with 3 bases between. The CDR3 sequence is CASSFGEQYF. DNA of the CDR3: TGTGCCAGCAGCTTCGGCGAGCAGTACTTC.

The rearrangement joins TRBV27 to TRBJ1-1; D perhaps matches TRBD1 (5 bases). Germline V gene sequence: CDR1 MNHEY, CDR2 SMNVEV (reference sequence). The CDR3 has 18 residues. Between the trimmed V and J ends, which lost 2 bases and 4 bases, there was a span of 23 bases. The DNA for the CDR3 is TGTGCCAGCAGTTTAATCCCCCCGGCAGGGCCGTTGGGCACTGAAGCTTTCTTT. Translated: CASSLIPPAGPLGTEAFF.

This chain connects TRBV7-8 to TRBJ2-2; 8 bases are shared with TRBD1. V shed 5 bases, J shed 9 bases, and the junction held 5 bases outside the gene matches. This CDR3 is 13 amino acids long. Germline assignment: CDR1 SGHVS and CDR2 FQNEAQ. This chain's CDR3 is CASSRTGRRELFF. The DNA of the CDR3 is TGTGCCAGCAGCCGGACAGGGAGGAGGGAGCTGTTTTTT.

The chain recombines TRBV13 with TRBJ2-7; 10 bases are shared with TRBD2. The CDR3 consists of 18 residues. V was clipped by 2 bases and J by 1 base; unmatched bases: 11. Per the germline V gene, CDR1 is PRHDT and CDR2 is FYEKMQ (reference sequence). Here the CDR3 reads CASSLSLQRGGPSYEQYF. CDR3 bases: TGTGCCAGCAGCTTATCATTACAGCGGGGGGGCCCATCCTACGAGCAGTACTTC.

This clone was detected only a few times. The CDR3 loop is CASRSGRNEKLFF. DNA for the CDR3: TGTGCCAGCAGGTCAGGCCGGAATGAAAAACTGTTTTTT. The chain is built from TRBV2 and TRBJ1-4; D remains unclear. Germline-derived CDR1 and CDR2 are SNHLY and FYNNEI. The V end was cut by 6 bases, the J end by 5 bases, with 10 bases between. The CDR3 is 13 residues long.

This chain joins TRBV5-6 and TRBJ1-5; D is possibly TRBD1 (5 bases). Germline V gene sequence: CDR1 SGHDT, CDR2 YYEEEE. CDR3 size: 14 residues. Trimming stripped 2 bases from V and 3 bases from J, with 9 bases between. The CDR3 DNA reads TGTGCCAGCAGCTTCGGGACTTCCAATCAGCCCCAGCATTTT. Translated: CASSFGTSNQPQHF.

This chain joins TRBV29-1 and TRBJ2-2, with unresolved D. Trimming took off 0 bases at V and 11 bases at J, with 4 bases between the two ends. This CDR3 is 10 amino acids long. Germline assignment: CDR1 SQVTM and CDR2 ANQGSEA. The CDR3 reads CSVEDPELFF. The CDR3 nucleotides read TGCAGCGTTGAAGACCCCGAGCTGTTTTTT.

CDR3 in DNA: TGTGCCATCAGTGATCGCGGGGGCGGCTTCTACGAGCAGTACTTC. Amino acids: CAISDRGGGFYEQYF. The chain couples TRBV10-3 to TRBJ2-7; maybe TRBD2 (7 bases). The ends were cut back, 3 bases at V and 3 bases at J, with 15 bases in the middle. Germline CDR1 and CDR2: ENHRY and SYGVKD. CDR3 length: 15 residues.

The genes are TRBV7-2 and TRBJ2-7; the D gene is possibly TRBD1 (6 bases). Trimming shortened V by 5 bases and J by 3 bases, and 14 bases separated the two germline ends. The CDR3 contains 14 residues. The germline V gene encodes CDR1 SGHTA and CDR2 FQGNSA. For the CDR3, the DNA is TGTGCCAGCAGCCAAACAGGGAGCCTCTACGAGCAGTACTTC. As protein: CASSQTGSLYEQYF.

This clone appeared a single time. This rearrangement joins TRBV13 to TRBJ1-2, with D uncertain. Trimming stripped 5 bases from V and 0 bases from J, with 19 bases between. The CDR3 has 17 amino acids. Germline lookup yields CDR1 PRHDT and CDR2 FYEKMQ (reference sequence). CDR3 sequence: CASSPRPGWGANYGYTF. For the CDR3, the DNA is TGTGCCAGCAGCCCACGACCGGGATGGGGAGCTAACTATGGCTACACCTTC.

The chain couples TRBV7-6 to TRBJ1-1, with D possibly being TRBD1 (6 bases). V dropped 1 base and J dropped 1 base, with 13 bases sitting between them. Germline CDR1 is SGHVS and CDR2 is FNYEAQ. The CDR3 is made up of 16 amino acids. The CDR3 reads CASSLEQGSWNTEAFF. In DNA form, the CDR3 reads TGTGCCAGCAGCTTAGAACAGGGATCGTGGAACACTGAAGCTTTCTTT.